These T cell receptor beta chains were read from a single sample in a study of CD8+CD57+ T cells in acquired aplastic anemia. Each CDR3 protein is one row after TCRdb ran MiXCR on the reads. This sample has roughly 160,000 distinct CDR3 sequences, with 63% found just once. Sequences were obtained from sorted CD4+, CD8+, or CD8+CD57+ T cells (not recorded which) from PBMCs. The receptors stem from a human donor in good health. CDR3s include the opening cysteine and the closing phenylalanine or tryptophan. D genes are given only for firm matches. Clone size appears in some rows only: once, few, many, or a class for an expanded clone.

10	TRBV29-1	TRBJ1-1	few	-	CSAADRAAFF	TGCAGCGCCGCGGACCGGGCAGCTTTCTTT
17	TRBV25-1	TRBJ2-1	-	TRBD1	CASSGAPGTGGLNEQFF	TGTGCCAGCAGTGGAGCCCCCGGGACAGGGGGCCTCAATGAGCAGTTCTTC
15	TRBV20-1	TRBJ1-5	-	TRBD1	CSARSGQGHNQPQHF	TGCAGTGCTAGGTCCGGACAGGGTCACAATCAGCCCCAGCATTTT
12	TRBV5-1	TRBJ2-1	-	-	CASSPGGGEQFF	TGCGCCAGCAGCCCCGGTGGGGGTGAGCAGTTCTTC
15	TRBV10-3	TRBJ2-2	-	TRBD1	CAIAGQGAVTGELFF	TGTGCCATCGCGGGACAGGGGGCAGTGACCGGGGAGCTGTTTTTT
15	TRBV7-9	TRBJ1-4	many	TRBD1	CASRRGQGAHEKLFF	TGTGCCAGCAGACGAGGACAGGGGGCTCATGAAAAACTGTTTTTT
13	TRBV10-3	TRBJ1-5	few	-	CAIMNGINQPQHF	TGTGCCATCATGAATGGGATCAATCAGCCCCAGCATTTT
15	TRBV2	TRBJ2-5	few	-	CASSEYQRNQETQYF	TGTGCCAGCAGTGAATACCAGCGGAACCAAGAGACCCAGTACTTC
14	TRBV24-1	TRBJ2-7	-	TRBD2	CATSRAGGQPEQYF	TGTGCCACCAGTCGAGCGGGGGGGCAACCCGAGCAGTACTTC
13	TRBV4-1	TRBJ1-1	-	-	CASSHDTGTEAFF	TGCGCCAGCAGCCATGATACAGGGACCGAAGCTTTCTTT
16	TRBV7-8	TRBJ1-4	many	-	CASSLVTPTRDEKLFF	TGTGCCAGCAGCTTAGTTACCCCTACAAGGGATGAAAAACTGTTTTTT
12	TRBV29-1	TRBJ2-1	-	-	CSVDVVGSEQFF	TGCAGCGTTGATGTGGTGGGGTCTGAGCAGTTCTTC
15	TRBV20-1	TRBJ2-7	-	TRBD1	CSAREDRGPSYEQYF	TGCAGTGCTAGAGAGGACAGGGGGCCATCCTACGAGCAGTACTTC
12	TRBV24-1	TRBJ2-7	-	-	CATGDTDYEQYF	TGTGCCACAGGGGACACGGACTACGAGCAGTACTTC
15	TRBV24-1	TRBJ1-5	-	-	CATGREGGGNQPRHF	TGTGCCACCGGTCGTGAGGGGGGGGGCAATCAGCCCCGGCATTTT
15	TRBV2	TRBJ2-3	-	TRBD1	CASCRDRGSTDTQYF	TGTGCCAGCTGCCGGGACAGGGGTAGCACAGATACGCAGTATTTT
13	TRBV2	TRBJ2-7	many	-	CASSGQETYEQYF	TGTGCCAGCAGCGGTCAGGAGACCTACGAGCAGTACTTC
16	TRBV24-1	TRBJ2-1	few	TRBD1	CATSDSGTDTYNEQFF	TGTGCCACCAGTGATTCCGGGACAGACACCTACAATGAGCAGTTCTTC
17	TRBV24-1	TRBJ2-2	-	TRBD1	CATSDLRTGANTGELFF	TGTGCCACCAGTGATCTAAGGACAGGGGCGAACACCGGGGAGCTGTTTTTT
14	TRBV7-8	TRBJ2-2	-	-	CASSLISNTGELFF	TGTGCCAGCAGCTTAATTTCGAACACCGGGGAGCTGTTTTTT
13	TRBV29-1	TRBJ1-2	-	TRBD1	CSVETGAAYGYTF	TGCAGCGTTGAAACAGGGGCTGCCTATGGCTACACCTTC
15	TRBV29-1	TRBJ2-7	-	TRBD1	CSVTDRISNNYEQYF	TGCAGCGTTACGGACAGGATTTCGAACAACTACGAGCAGTACTTC
15	TRBV25-1	TRBJ2-7	-	TRBD1	CASSAQNRGSYEQYF	TGTGCCAGCAGTGCTCAAAACAGGGGTTCCTACGAGCAGTACTTC
13	TRBV20-1	TRBJ2-7	-	TRBD2	CSAGLAASHEQYF	TGCAGTGCCGGACTAGCGGCGAGCCACGAGCAGTACTTC
16	TRBV10-1	TRBJ2-3	-	TRBD2	CASSGASGSPTDTQYF	TGCGCCAGCAGTGGGGCTAGCGGGAGTCCCACAGATACGCAGTATTTT
15	TRBV3-1	TRBJ2-7	-	-	CASSQAYRADYEQYF	TGTGCCAGCAGCCAAGCGTATAGGGCGGACTACGAGCAGTACTTC
15	TRBV10-2	TRBJ2-1	-	-	CASLNHRSSYNEQFF	TGCGCCAGCCTAAACCACAGGAGCTCCTACAATGAGCAGTTCTTC